The clone carrying this T cell receptor (beta chain) came up a few times. The antigen is not known. This sample is part of a study of beta chain features in type 1 diabetes. Points from the study as a whole: Moderate but significant shortening of TCRB CDR3s was recorded in all four CD4+ subsets from Type 1 diabetes patients.

Germline V gene data show CDR1 as SGHDN and CDR2 as FVKESK. V lost 6 bases to trimming and J lost 10 bases, with 9 bases between them. The CDR3 is 10 amino acids. A heparinised blood draw that averaged around 110 mL was obtained once from each donor. Reverse transcription of all isolated RNA meant that expressed TCRB transcripts were sequenced. Only in-frame clones appear in the TCRdb table, and some are missing; sequencing was by immunoSEQ multiplex PCR. Of fewer than 900,000 clones listed, 15% to 20% were seen once; the top ten hold about 0.02%. This clonotype was obtained from a woman between 18 and 29 years old in good health. This chain uses TRBV14 with TRBJ1-2; D is unresolved. Sequenced input: naive CD4+ T cells from blood. The CDR3 bases are TGTGCCAGCAGAGCGGGTGACTACACCTTC. Translation gives CASRAGDYTF.